The subject of this entry is one T cell receptor beta chain. The data were taken from a study of blood T cell repertoires in COVID-19. About the research overall: Samples came from the United States, Italy and Spain, spanning acute and convalescent COVID-19. From T cells, B-cell-depleted T cells, or PBMCs came the material, which was cDNA or gDNA.

Study processing details: Using reference gene primer amplification, nucleated cell counts were estimated. The method was immunoSEQ multiplex PCR; TCRdb's version includes in-frame clones alone and lacks a portion of them. That table is the source of V, J and clone size, and D and trimming were worked out from the DNA. The top ten clones hold roughly 4.9% of a sample with approximately 250,000 clones, more than 75% of them seen once. Germline CDR1 SGHTA, CDR2 FQGNSA. J gave up 4 bases and V 1 base, and 12 bases lay outside the gene matches. This CDR3 is built from 17 residues. The chain is built from TRBV7-2 and TRBJ2-7, with 8 bases fitting TRBD2. The sequenced sample consisted of peripheral blood. The clonotype originates from a woman aged 55-69 years with COVID-19, enrolled during active disease. CDR3 residues: CASSLELAVIPGYEQYF. CDR3 nucleotide sequence: TGTGCCAGCAGCTTAGAACTAGCGGTAATTCCTGGGTACGAGCAGTACTTC.